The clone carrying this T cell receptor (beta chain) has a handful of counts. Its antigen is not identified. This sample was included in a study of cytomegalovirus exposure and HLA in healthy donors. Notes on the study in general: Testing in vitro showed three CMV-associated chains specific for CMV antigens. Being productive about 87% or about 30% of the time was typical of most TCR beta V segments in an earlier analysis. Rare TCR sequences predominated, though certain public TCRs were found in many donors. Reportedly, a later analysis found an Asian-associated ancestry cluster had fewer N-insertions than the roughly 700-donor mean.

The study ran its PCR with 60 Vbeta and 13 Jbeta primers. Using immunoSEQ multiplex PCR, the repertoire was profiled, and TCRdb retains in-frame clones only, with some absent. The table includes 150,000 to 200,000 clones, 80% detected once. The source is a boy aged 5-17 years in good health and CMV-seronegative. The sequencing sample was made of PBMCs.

CDR3 DNA: TGTGCCATCGGAGAACTAGCGGGTGACACAGATACGCAGTATTTT. This translates into CAIGELAGDTDTQYF. J is TRBJ2-3 and V is TRBV10-3; 9 bases map to TRBD2. Germline CDR1 is ENHRY and CDR2 is SYGVKD. There are 15 residues in the CDR3. J was trimmed by 2 bases and V by 8 bases; bases with no gene match: 8.